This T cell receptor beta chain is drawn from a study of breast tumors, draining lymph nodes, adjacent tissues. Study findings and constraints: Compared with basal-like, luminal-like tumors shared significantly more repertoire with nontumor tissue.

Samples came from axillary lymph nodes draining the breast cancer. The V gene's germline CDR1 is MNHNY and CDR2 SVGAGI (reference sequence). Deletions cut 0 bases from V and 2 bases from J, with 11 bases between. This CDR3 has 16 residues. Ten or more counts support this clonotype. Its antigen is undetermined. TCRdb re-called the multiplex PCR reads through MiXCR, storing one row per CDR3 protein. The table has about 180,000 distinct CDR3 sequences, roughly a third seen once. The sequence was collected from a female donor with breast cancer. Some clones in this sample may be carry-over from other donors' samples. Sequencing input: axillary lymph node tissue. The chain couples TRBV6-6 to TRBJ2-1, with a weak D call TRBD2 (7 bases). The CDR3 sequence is CASSYSGGPPYNEQFF. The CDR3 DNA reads TGTGCCAGCAGTTACTCCGGGGGGCCACCCTACAATGAGCAGTTCTTC.